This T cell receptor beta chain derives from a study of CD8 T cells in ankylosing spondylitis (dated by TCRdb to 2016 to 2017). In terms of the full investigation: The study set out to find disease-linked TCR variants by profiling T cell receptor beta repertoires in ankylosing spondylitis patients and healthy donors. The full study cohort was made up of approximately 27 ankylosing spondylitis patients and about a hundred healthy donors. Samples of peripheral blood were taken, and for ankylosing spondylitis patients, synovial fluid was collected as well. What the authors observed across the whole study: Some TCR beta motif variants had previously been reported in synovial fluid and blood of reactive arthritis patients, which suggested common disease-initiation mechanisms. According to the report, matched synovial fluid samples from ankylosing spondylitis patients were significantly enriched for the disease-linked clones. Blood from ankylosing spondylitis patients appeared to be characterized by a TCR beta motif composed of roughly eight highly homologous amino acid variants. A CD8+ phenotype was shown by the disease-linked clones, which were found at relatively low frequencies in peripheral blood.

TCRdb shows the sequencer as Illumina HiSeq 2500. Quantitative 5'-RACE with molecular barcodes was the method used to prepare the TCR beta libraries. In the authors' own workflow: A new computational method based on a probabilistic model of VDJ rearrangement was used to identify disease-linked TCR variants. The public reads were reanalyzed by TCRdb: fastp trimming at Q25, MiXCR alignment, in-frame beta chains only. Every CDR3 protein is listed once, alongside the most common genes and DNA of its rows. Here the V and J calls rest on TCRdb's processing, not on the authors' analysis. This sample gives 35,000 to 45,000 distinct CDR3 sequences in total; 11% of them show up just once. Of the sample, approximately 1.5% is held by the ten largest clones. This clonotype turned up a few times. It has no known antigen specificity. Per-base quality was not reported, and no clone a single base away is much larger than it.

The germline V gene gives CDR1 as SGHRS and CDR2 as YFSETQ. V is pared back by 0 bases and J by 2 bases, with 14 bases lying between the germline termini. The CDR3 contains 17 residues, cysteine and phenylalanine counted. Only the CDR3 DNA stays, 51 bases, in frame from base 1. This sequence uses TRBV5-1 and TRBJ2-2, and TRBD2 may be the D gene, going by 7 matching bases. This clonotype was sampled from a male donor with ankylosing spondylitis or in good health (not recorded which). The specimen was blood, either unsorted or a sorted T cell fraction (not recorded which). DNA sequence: TGCGCCAGCAGCTTGGCGACGGGGGGCGCAAACACCGGGGAGCTGTTTTTT. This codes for CASSLATGGANTGELFF.